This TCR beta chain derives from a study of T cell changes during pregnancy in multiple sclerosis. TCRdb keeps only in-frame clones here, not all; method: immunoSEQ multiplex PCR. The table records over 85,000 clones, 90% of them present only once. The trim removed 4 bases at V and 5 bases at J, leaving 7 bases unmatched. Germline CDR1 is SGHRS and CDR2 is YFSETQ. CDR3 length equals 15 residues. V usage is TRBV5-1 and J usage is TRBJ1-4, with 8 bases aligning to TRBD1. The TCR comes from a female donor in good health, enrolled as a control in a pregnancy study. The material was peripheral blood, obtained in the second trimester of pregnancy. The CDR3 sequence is CASSEQTGGNEKLFF. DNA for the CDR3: TGCGCCAGCAGCGAGCAAACAGGGGGAAATGAAAAACTGTTTTTT.